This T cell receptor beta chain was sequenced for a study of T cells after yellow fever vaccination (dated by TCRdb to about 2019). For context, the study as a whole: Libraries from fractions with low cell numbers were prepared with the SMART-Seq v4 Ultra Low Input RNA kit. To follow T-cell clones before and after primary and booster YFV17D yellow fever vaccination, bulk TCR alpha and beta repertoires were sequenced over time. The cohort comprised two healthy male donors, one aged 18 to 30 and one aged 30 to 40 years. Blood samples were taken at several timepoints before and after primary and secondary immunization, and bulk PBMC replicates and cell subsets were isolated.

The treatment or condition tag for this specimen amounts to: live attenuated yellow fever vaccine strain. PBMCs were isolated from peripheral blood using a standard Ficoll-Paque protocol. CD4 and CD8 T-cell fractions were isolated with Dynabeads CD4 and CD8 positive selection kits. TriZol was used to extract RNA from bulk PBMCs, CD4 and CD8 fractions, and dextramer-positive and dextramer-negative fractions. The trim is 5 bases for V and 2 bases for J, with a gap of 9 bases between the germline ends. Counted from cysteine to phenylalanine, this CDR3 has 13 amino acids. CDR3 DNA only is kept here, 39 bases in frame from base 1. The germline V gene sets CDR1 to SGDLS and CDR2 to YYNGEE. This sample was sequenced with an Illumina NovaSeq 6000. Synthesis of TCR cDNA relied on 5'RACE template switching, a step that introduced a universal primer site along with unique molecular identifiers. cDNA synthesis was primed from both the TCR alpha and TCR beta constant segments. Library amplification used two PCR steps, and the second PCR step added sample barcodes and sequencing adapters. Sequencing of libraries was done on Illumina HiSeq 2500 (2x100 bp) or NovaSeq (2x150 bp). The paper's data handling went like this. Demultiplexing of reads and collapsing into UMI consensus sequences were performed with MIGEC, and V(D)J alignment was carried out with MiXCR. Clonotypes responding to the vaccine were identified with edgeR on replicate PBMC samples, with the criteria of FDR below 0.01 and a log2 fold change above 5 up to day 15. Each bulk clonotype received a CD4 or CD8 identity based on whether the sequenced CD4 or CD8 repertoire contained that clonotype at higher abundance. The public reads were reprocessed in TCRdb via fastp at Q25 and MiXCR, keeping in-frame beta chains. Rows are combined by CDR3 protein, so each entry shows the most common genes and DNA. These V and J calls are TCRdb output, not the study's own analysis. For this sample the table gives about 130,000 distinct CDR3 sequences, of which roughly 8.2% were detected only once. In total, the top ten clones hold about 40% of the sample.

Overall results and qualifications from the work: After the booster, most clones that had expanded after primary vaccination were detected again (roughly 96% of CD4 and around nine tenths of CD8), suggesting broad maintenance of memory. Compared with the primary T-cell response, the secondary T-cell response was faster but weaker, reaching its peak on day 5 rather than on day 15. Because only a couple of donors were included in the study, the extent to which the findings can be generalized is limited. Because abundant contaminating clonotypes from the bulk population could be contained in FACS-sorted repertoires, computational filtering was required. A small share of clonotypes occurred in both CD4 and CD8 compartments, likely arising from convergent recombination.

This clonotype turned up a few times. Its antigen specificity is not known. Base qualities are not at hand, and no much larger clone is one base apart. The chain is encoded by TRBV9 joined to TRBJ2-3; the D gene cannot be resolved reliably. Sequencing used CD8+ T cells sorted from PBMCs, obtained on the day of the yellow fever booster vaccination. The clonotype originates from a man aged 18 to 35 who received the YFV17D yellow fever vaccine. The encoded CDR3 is CASSSWATDTQYF. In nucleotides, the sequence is TGTGCCAGCAGTAGTTGGGCCACAGATACGCAGTATTTT.